This TCR beta chain was captured in a study of blood T cells in healthy people across ages. V was pared by 4 bases and J by 4 bases, with 13 bases between. This CDR3 has 13 amino acids. Germline lookup yields CDR1 GTSNPN and CDR2 SVGIG (reference sequence). It was with a sample-barcoded 5' primer and a J-beta primer mix that a second PCR of roughly 6 to 11 cycles was run. Using its own MiXCR run on the 5' RACE reads, TCRdb lists one record per CDR3 protein. The sample has some 1.6 million distinct CDR3 sequences; approximately 32% are singletons. V usage is TRBV30 and J usage is TRBJ1-2; weak D call: TRBD1 (5 bases). This receptor was identified in a woman in her 30s in good health. The sample was blood. CDR3 coding DNA: TGTGCCTGGAAAGGAGCCGGGGGCTATGGCTACACCTTC. Translating it yields CAWKGAGGYGYTF.